This T cell receptor (beta chain) emerged from a study of T cells in Graves' hyperthyroidism and ophthalmopathy. Amplified TCR beta CDR3 regions derived from RNA transcripts. HTBI primers were the set used in a first-round RT-PCR of the TCR CDR3. TCRdb re-derived calls from the multiplex PCR reads in MiXCR, one entry per CDR3 protein. Here the sample spans hundreds of thousands of distinct CDR3 sequences, over 40% being singletons. Germline lookup yields CDR1 SEHNR and CDR2 FQNEAQ (reference sequence). V gave up 5 bases and J gave up 0 bases; unmatched junction bases: 4. The CDR3 has 15 residues. This clonotype was seen many times. As yet, its antigen is unknown. General study findings and limits: The model made its ophthalmopathy prediction, and onset followed a median around 6.9 months later.

This receptor was obtained from an adult man with Graves' disease, either hyperthyroidism or ophthalmopathy (not recorded which). This chain connects TRBV7-9 to TRBJ1-5; the match to TRBD1 covers 7 bases. Sequencing input: peripheral blood or thyroid tissue (not recorded which). CDR3 in DNA: TGTGCCAGCAGCCAGGGGGGGGCTAGCAATCAGCCCCAGCATTTT. This gives the protein CASSQGGASNQPQHF.